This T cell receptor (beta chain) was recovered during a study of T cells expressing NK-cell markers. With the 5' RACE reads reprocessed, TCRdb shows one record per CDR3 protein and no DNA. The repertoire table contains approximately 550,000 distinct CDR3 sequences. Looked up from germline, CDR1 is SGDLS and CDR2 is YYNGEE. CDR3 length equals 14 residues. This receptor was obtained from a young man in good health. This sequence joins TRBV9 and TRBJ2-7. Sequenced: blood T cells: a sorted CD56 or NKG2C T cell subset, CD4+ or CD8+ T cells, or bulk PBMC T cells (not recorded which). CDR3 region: CASSVGDYLYEQYF.